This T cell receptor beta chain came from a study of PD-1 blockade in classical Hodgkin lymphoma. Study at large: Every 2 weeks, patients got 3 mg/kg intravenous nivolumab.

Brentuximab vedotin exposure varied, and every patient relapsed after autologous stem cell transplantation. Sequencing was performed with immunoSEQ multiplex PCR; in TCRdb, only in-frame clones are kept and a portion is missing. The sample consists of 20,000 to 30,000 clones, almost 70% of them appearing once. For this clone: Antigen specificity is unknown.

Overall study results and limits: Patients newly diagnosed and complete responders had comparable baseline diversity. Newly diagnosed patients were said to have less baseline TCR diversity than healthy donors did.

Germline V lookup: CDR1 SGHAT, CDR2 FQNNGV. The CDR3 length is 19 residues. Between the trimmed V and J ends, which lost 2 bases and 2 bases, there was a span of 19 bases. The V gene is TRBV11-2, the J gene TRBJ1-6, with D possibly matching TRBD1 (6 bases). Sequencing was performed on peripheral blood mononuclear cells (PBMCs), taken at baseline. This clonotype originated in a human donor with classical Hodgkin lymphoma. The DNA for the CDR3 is TGTGCCAGCAGCTTAAGCCGCTTGGGGGCCCCGGCCTATAATTCACCCCTCCACTTT. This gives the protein CASSLSRLGAPAYNSPLHF.